Listed below are T cell receptor beta chains from one sample, sequenced in a study of blood T cell repertoires in COVID-19. Produced via immunoSEQ multiplex PCR; TCRdb's table is partial and in-frame only. The table has roughly 99,000 clones, about 84% seen once; the top ten hold roughly 10%. Sequenced input: peripheral blood. The receptor source for this set is an elderly woman with acute or convalescent COVID-19. The CDR3 runs from the conserved cysteine through the conserved F or W.

TRBV5-5,TRBJ2-7,CASSQARDRAYEQYF
TRBV6-6,TRBJ1-3,CASSYSSSGNTIYF
TRBV24-1,TRBJ2-3,CATSDRRLGLATQYF
TRBV6-5,TRBJ1-6,CASRGAGISGSPLHF
TRBV19,TRBJ1-1,CASRTGSRDTEAFF
TRBV5-1,TRBJ2-5,CASSLGVRTEETQYF
TRBV19,TRBJ2-5,CASSQSRETQYF
TRBV18,TRBJ1-1,CASSPGQGETEAFF
TRBV6-4,TRBJ1-3,CASSQDRGPGNTIYF
TRBV6-2/TRBV6-3,TRBJ1-5,CASSSNRVGGNLPQHF
TRBV29-1,TRBJ1-2,CSVGNSNYGYTF
TRBV9,TRBJ2-5,CASTGGPEGTQYF
TRBV19,TRBJ2-3,CASTPRTSGGYGTDTQYF
TRBV5-8,TRBJ1-1,CASSFGVGAFF
TRBV19,TRBJ2-4,CASRQGNNIQYF
TRBV6-5,TRBJ2-1,CASSYGGGRGGNEQFF
TRBV12-3/TRBV12-4,TRBJ1-1,CASSLIATEAFF
TRBV6-2/TRBV6-3,TRBJ1-5,CASSRQGARQPQHF
TRBV10-1,TRBJ2-2,CASRGQPNTGELFF
TRBV6-1,TRBJ1-1,CASSEGRGMNTEAFF
TRBV9,TRBJ2-2,CASSASPGNTGELFF
TRBV19,TRBJ1-1,CASSMNRGWDPAEAFF